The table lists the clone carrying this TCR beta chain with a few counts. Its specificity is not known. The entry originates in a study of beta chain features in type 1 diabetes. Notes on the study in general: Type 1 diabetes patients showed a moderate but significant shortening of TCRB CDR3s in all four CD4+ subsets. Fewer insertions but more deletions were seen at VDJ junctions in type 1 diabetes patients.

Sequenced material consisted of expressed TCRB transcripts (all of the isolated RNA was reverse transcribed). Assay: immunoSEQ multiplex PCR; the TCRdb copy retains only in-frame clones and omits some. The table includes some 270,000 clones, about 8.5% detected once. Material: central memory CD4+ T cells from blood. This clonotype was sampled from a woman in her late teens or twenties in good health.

The CDR3 region is CASSQLGLAGGGLETQYF. As DNA, the CDR3 is TGCGCCAGCAGCCAACTGGGACTAGCGGGAGGGGGTTTGGAGACCCAGTACTTC. The V and J genes are TRBV4-3 and TRBJ2-5; 16 nucleotides align to TRBD2. Trimming took 2 bases from V and 5 from J; bases not matched to a gene: 8. CDR1 LGHNA and CDR2 YSLEER come from the germline V gene. The CDR3 has 18 amino acids.